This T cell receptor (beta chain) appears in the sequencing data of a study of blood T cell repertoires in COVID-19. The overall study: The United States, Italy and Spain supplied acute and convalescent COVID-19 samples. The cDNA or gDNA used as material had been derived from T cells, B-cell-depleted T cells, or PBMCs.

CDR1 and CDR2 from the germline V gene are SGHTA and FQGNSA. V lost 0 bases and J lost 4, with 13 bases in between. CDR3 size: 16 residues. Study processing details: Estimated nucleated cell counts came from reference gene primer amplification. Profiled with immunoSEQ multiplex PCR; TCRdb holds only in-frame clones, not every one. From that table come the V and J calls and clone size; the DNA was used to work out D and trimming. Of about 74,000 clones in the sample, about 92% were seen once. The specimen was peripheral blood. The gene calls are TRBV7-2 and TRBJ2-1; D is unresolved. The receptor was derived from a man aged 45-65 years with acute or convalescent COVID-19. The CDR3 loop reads CASSLAHPGPYNEQFF. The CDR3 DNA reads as TGTGCCAGCAGCTTAGCCCACCCTGGCCCTTACAATGAGCAGTTCTTC.